This T cell receptor beta chain was retrieved from a study of blood T cell repertoires in COVID-19. Study information: From T cells, B-cell-depleted T cells, or PBMCs came the material, which was cDNA or gDNA.

This CDR3 has 18 residues. V lost 5 bases, J lost 5 bases, and 19 bases stayed unmatched. CDR1 SGHVS and CDR2 FQNEAQ come from the germline V gene. Clones were read by immunoSEQ multiplex PCR, and TCRdb kept only the in-frame ones, dropping some. The table records 90,000 to 120,000 clones, more than 80% of them present only once. This clone came up a few times. The TCR originated in a man aged 55 to 70 with acute or convalescent COVID-19. Source material: peripheral blood. The chain carries TRBV7-8 and TRBJ2-5; 8 bases are shared with TRBD2. CDR3 amino acids: CASSPHPPPLAVGETQYF. The CDR3 coding sequence is TGTGCCAGCAGCCCCCACCCCCCCCCACTAGCGGTTGGGGAGACCCAGTACTTC.